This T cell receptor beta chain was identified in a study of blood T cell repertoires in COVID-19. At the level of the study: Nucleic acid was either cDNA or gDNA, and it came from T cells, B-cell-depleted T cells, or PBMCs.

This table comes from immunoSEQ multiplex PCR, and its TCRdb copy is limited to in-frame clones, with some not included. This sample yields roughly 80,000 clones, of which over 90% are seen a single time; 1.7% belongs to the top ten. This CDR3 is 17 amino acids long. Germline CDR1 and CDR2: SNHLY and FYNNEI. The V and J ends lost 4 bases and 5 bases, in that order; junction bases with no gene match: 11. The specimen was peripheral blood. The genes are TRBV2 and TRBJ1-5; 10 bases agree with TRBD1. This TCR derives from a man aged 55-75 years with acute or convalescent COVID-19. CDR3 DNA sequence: TGTGCCAGCAGTGCCGGGACAGGGGTCGTCCCTTATCAGCCCCAGCATTTT. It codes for CASSAGTGVVPYQPQHF.